One sample yielded the 20 T cell receptor beta chains listed below, sequenced in a study of Ad26.COV2.S vaccination and SARS-CoV-2 variants. Produced via immunoSEQ multiplex PCR; TCRdb's table is partial and in-frame only. The sample lists roughly 390,000 clones; around 85% were seen once. Stated treatment: some 19 received Ad26.COV2.S at low or high dose, single or two shots; several received placebo; per-sample allocation not given. At day 63 after the first vaccine or placebo injection, samples were drawn. Material: peripheral blood, obtained in a trial of Ad26.COV2.S vaccine versus placebo. Source of these receptors: a person aged 18 to 65 who received the Ad26.COV2.S COVID-19 vaccine or a placebo.

The chain has TRBV19 and TRBJ2-2; weak D call: TRBD1 (5 bases). The CDR3 runs to 14 residues. Trimming took off 3 bases at V and 3 bases at J, with 8 bases between the two ends. CDR1 is LNHDA, CDR2 SQIVND, per germline (reference sequence). The CDR3 reads CASSISTDTGELFF. For the CDR3, the DNA is TGTGCCAGTAGTATCTCGACAGACACCGGGGAGCTGTTTTTT.

J is TRBJ1-1 and V is TRBV11-2; D not certain. Looked up from germline, CDR1 is SGHAT and CDR2 is FQNNGV. Deletions cut 2 bases from V and 1 base from J, with 11 bases between. The CDR3 loop spans 15 amino acids. This CDR3 is CASSLSTTRNTEAFF. The CDR3 DNA reads as TGTGCCAGCAGCTTATCGACTACGAGGAACACTGAAGCTTTCTTT. Full variable domain (missing parts from reference TRBV11-2 and TRBJ1-1): EAGVAQSPRYKIIEKRQSVAFWCNPISGHATLYWYQQILGQGPKLLIQFQNNGVVDDSQLPKDRFSAERLKGVDSTLKIQPAKLEDSAVYLCASSLSTTRNTEAFFGQGTRLTVV.

The genes are TRBV28 and TRBJ2-7; TRBD2 matches at 8 bases. V shed 8 bases and J 1 base; nucleotides not matched to a gene: 10. Germline V gives CDR1 MDHEN, CDR2 SYDVKM. This CDR3 spans 15 amino acids. DNA for the CDR3: TGTGCCAGCCTTTCGGGGGGGGGCCCGTCCTACGAGCAGTACTTC. As protein: CASLSGGGPSYEQYF.

The rearrangement joins TRBV7-2 to TRBJ2-5; 12 positions agree with TRBD2. The V and J ends lost 4 bases and 8 bases, in that order; junction bases with no gene match: 8. CDR1 SGHTA and CDR2 FQGNSA come from the germline V gene. The CDR3 totals 15 residues. The CDR3: CASSSTTSGGGTQYF. The CDR3 DNA follows: TGTGCCAGCAGCTCTACGACTAGCGGGGGTGGTACCCAGTACTTC.

J is TRBJ2-7 and V is TRBV6-5; 9 nucleotides agree with TRBD1. Germline loops: CDR1 MNHEY, CDR2 SVGAGI. The J segment lost 2 bases and the V segment lost 0 bases, leaving 5 bases of the junction unmatched. The CDR3 is 16 amino acids. CDR3 bases: TGTGCCAGCAGTTACTCCGGGACAGGGATCCCCTACGAGCAGTACTTC. This gives the protein CASSYSGTGIPYEQYF.

This chain links TRBV6-5 with TRBJ1-5; D might be TRBD1 (6 bases). In germline, CDR1 is MNHEY, CDR2 SVGAGI. CDR3 size: 15 residues. V shed 3 bases and J shed 2 bases, with 11 bases lying between them. The CDR3 nucleotides are TGTGCCAGCAGTTATGCCAGACAGGGCAATCAGCCCCAGCATTTT. This translates into CASSYARQGNQPQHF.

This rearrangement joins TRBV4-2 to TRBJ1-1, with a weak D call TRBD1 (6 bases). V lost 0 bases, J lost 8 bases, and 13 bases lay in between. The CDR3 runs 14 residues. CDR1 and CDR2 (germline): LGHNA, YNFKEQ. Written as DNA, the CDR3 is TGTGCCAGCAGCCAAGAAATAGGGGGAAGCGAAGCTTTCTTT. Protein sequence: CASSQEIGGSEAFF.

The chain carries TRBV30 and TRBJ1-2, with D tentatively TRBD1 (5 bases). Germline-derived CDR1 and CDR2 are GTSNPN and SVGIG (reference sequence). The V end was cut by 4 bases, the J end by 4 bases, with 10 bases between. The CDR3 extends over 12 amino acids. The DNA of the CDR3 is TGTGCCTGGATTTCCGGGACCTATGGCTACACCTTC. This encodes CAWISGTYGYTF.

The J gene is TRBJ1-2, the V gene TRBV20-1, with D uncertain. CDR3 length: 11 residues. V dropped 3 bases and J dropped 8 bases, with 10 bases sitting between them. Germline CDR1 and CDR2: DFQATT and SNEGSKA (reference sequence). DNA for the CDR3: TGCAGTGCTAGCGTTCCGGGGGGCTACACCTTC. Its protein is CSASVPGGYTF.

V gene TRBV5-1 combines with J gene TRBJ2-3; D call uncertain. Germline V gene lookup returns CDR1 SGHRS and CDR2 YFSETQ. The CDR3 covers 11 residues. The V gene lost 7 bases and the J gene lost 0 bases, with 3 bases spanning the gap. DNA for the CDR3: TGCGCCAGCCAGAGCACAGATACGCAGTATTTT. It yields the protein CASQSTDTQYF.

This sequence joins TRBV7-9 and TRBJ2-2; no clear D. CDR1 and CDR2 from the germline V gene are SEHNR and FQNEAQ (reference sequence). CDR3 size: 16 residues. Between the trimmed V and J ends, which lost 6 bases and 1 base, there was a span of 15 bases. CDR3 in amino acids: CASRKDGPENTGELFF. CDR3 DNA sequence: TGTGCCAGCAGGAAGGACGGGCCAGAGAACACCGGGGAGCTGTTTTTT.

The chain carries TRBV5-1 and TRBJ1-6, with TRBD1 identical over 7 bases. This CDR3 region has 15 residues. With 4 bases clipped from V and 9 bases from J, the junction kept 10 bases outside the gene matches. Germline V gene data show CDR1 as SGHRS and CDR2 as YFSETQ. CDR3 region: CASSKASGGSSPLHF. CDR3 in DNA: TGCGCCAGCAGCAAAGCCTCAGGGGGGTCTTCACCCCTCCACTTT.

The chain carries TRBV5-8 and TRBJ2-3; TRBD2 is a possible D gene (5 bases). V was cut by 5 bases and J by 3 bases, with 13 bases left in between. Germline CDR1 and CDR2: SGHTS and YDEGEE. This CDR3 is built from 14 residues. The CDR3 here is CASRGRGRTDTQYF. DNA for the CDR3: TGTGCCAGCAGAGGACGGGGTAGAACAGATACGCAGTATTTT.

This chain joins TRBV10-3 and TRBJ1-2; D uncertain. Germline CDR1 is ENHRY and CDR2 is SYGVKD. The CDR3 runs to 14 residues. Trimming removed 0 bases at V and 2 bases at J, with 7 bases between. The CDR3 region is CAISESAQNYGYTF. The CDR3 coding sequence is TGTGCCATCAGTGAGTCAGCCCAGAACTATGGCTACACCTTC.

This chain links TRBV20-1 with TRBJ2-7; D is possibly TRBD2 (6 bases). From germline, CDR1 is DFQATT and CDR2 SNEGSKA (reference sequence). The CDR3 consists of 11 residues. Deletions cut 2 bases from V and 7 bases from J, with 9 bases between. The CDR3: CSARRGLEQYF. The CDR3 bases are TGCAGTGCTAGACGGGGACTGGAGCAGTACTTC.

The chain couples TRBV11-2 to TRBJ1-6, with a possible D match to TRBD1 (6 bases). The V end was cut by 2 bases, the J end by 8 bases, with 19 bases between. The CDR3 contains 17 residues. Looked up from germline, CDR1 is SGHAT and CDR2 is FQNNGV. The CDR3 sequence is CASSLQGSGLLDSPLHF. The CDR3 DNA reads TGTGCCAGCAGCTTACAGGGGTCAGGGCTTTTGGATTCACCCCTCCACTTT.

This chain's CDR3 is CSVEDLGGRGGYTF. The CDR3 DNA reads TGCAGCGTTGAAGATCTAGGAGGGAGAGGTGGCTACACCTTC. The chain uses TRBV29-1 and TRBJ1-2; D not certain. Germline assignment: CDR1 SQVTM and CDR2 ANQGSEA. The CDR3 contains 14 residues. Trimming took off 0 bases at V and 7 bases at J, with 15 bases between the two ends.

The chain couples TRBV11-1 to TRBJ1-1, with D uncertain. Germline V gene lookup returns CDR1 SGHAT and CDR2 FQDESV (reference sequence). V shed 1 base and J shed 1 base, with 7 bases lying between them. CDR3 length: 14 amino acids. The CDR3, as DNA: TGTGCCAGCAGCTTAGAGGGCGCGAACACTGAAGCTTTCTTT. The encoded protein is CASSLEGANTEAFF. Drawing the rest from reference TRBV11-1 and TRBJ1-1, the complete variable domain is EAEVAQSPRYKITEKSQAVAFWCDPISGHATLYWYRQILGQGPELLVQFQDESVVDDSQLPKDRFSAERLKGVDSTLKIQPAELGDSAMYLCASSLEGANTEAFFGQGTRLTVV.

The CDR3 reads CASSLWKGMGSTGELFF. CDR3 DNA: TGTGCCAGCAGTTTATGGAAAGGGATGGGGTCCACCGGGGAGCTGTTTTTT. The V and J genes are TRBV27 and TRBJ2-2; no firm D call. Between the trimmed V and J ends, which lost 1 base and 4 bases, there was a span of 16 bases. The CDR3 spans 17 residues. The germline V gene encodes CDR1 MNHEY and CDR2 SMNVEV (reference sequence).

The chain has TRBV30 and TRBJ2-5; weak D call: TRBD1 (6 bases). V was clipped by 3 bases and J by 2 bases, with 16 bases between them. The CDR3 loop spans 15 amino acids. Germline loops: CDR1 GTSNPN, CDR2 SVGIG (reference sequence). The CDR3 region is CAWRPGQSAQETQYF. The DNA for the CDR3 is TGTGCCTGGAGGCCCGGACAGTCCGCTCAAGAGACCCAGTACTTC.